This paragraph reports one TCR beta chain. V lost 3 bases to trimming and J lost 3 bases, with 12 bases between them. Germline-derived CDR1 and CDR2 are KGHSH and LQKENI. This CDR3 has 15 amino acids. Everyone who took part was roughly 18 to 89 years old, and they came from about two dozen US areas. Before being deemed recovered, Cohort 3 donors had two negative PCRs, clearance, or symptom resolution. This specimen comes from a study of blood T cell repertoires in COVID-19. The repertoire was sequenced with immunoSEQ multiplex PCR; TCRdb's copy has only in-frame clones and lacks some. The table shows around 380,000 clones, with about 89% occurring only once.

V is TRBV18 and J is TRBJ1-5; TRBD1 is a possible D gene (5 bases). The TCR originated in a young man who had recovered from COVID-19. Material: PBMCs or T cells enriched from blood (not recorded which). In nucleotides, the CDR3 is TGTGCCAGCTCACCCGGGGACTCCCCCAATCAGCCCCAGCATTTT. Protein: CASSPGDSPNQPQHF. The variable domain in full, with the rest retrieved from reference TRBV18 and TRBJ1-5, is NAGVMQNPRHLVRRRGQEARLRCSPMKGHSHVYWYRQLPEEGLKFMVYLQKENIIDESGMPKERFSAEFPKEGPSILRIQQVVRGDSAAYFCASSPGDSPNQPQHFGDGTRLSIL.